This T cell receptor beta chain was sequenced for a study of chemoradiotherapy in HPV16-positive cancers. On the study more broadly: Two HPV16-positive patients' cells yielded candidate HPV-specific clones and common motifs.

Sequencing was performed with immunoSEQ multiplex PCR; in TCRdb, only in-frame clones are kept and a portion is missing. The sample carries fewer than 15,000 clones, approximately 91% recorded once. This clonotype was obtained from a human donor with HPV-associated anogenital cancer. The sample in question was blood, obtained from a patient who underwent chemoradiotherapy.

The CDR3 DNA follows: TGTGCCAGCAGCACGATAGGGGTCACTGAAGCTTTCTTT. Protein sequence: CASSTIGVTEAFF. The V gene is TRBV7-2, the J gene TRBJ1-1; perhaps TRBD1 as D (5 bases). Per the germline V gene, CDR1 is SGHTA and CDR2 is FQGNSA. The V end was cut by 5 bases, the J end by 4 bases, with 11 bases between. The CDR3 is 13 residues long.